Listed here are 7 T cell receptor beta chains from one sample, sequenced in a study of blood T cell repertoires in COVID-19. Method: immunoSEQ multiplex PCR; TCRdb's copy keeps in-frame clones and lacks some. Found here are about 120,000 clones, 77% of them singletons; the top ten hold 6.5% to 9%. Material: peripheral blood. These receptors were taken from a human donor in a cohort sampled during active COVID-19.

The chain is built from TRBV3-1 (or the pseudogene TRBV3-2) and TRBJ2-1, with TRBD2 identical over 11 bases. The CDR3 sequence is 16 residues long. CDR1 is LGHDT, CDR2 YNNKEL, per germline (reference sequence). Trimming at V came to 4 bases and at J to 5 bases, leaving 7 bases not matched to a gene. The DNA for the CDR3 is TGTGCCAGCAGCCCGATAGCGGGAGGGAGGGACAATGAGCAGTTCTTC. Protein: CASSPIAGGRDNEQFF.

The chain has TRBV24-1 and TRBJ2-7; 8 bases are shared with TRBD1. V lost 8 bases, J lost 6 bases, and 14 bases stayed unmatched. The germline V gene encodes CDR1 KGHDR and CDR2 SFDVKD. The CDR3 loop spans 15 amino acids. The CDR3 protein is CATKRLKDRVSEQYF. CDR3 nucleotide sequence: TGTGCCACCAAACGTCTCAAGGACAGGGTTTCCGAGCAGTACTTC.

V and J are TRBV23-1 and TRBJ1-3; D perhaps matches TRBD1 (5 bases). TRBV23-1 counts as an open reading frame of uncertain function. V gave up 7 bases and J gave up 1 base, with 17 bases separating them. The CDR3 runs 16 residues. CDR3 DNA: TGCGCCAGCACCCTTCAAACGGGGGAATCTGGAAACACCATATATTTT. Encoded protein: CASTLQTGESGNTIYF.

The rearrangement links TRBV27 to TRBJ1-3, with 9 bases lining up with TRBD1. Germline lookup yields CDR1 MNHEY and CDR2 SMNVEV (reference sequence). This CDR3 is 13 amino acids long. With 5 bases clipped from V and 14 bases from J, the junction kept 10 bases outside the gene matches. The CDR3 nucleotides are TGTGCCAGCAGTACAGGAGGGACAGGGTTCCTATATTTT. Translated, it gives CASSTGGTGFLYF.

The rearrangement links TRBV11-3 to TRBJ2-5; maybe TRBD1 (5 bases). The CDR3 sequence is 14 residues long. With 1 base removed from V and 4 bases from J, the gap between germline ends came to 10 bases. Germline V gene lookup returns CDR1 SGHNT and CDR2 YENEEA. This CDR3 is CASSLVQEPETQYF. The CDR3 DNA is TGTGCCAGCAGCTTAGTACAGGAGCCAGAGACCCAGTACTTC.

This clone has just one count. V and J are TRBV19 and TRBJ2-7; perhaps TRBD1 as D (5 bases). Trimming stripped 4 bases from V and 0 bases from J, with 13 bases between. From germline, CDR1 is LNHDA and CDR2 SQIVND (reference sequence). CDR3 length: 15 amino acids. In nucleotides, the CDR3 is TGTGCCAGTAGTAGATCAGGGAATCCCTCCTACGAGCAGTACTTC. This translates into CASSRSGNPSYEQYF.

In DNA, the CDR3 is TGTGCCATCAGTGAGTCCAGACAGGGGGCTTTAGACTACGAGCAGTACTTC. Protein product: CAISESRQGALDYEQYF. The chain joins TRBV10-3 to TRBJ2-7, with 10 bases matching TRBD1. The V gene end was trimmed by 0 bases and the J gene end by 3 bases; junction bases not matched to a gene: 8. This CDR3 has 17 residues. Germline V lookup: CDR1 ENHRY, CDR2 SYGVKD.